The rows below give T cell receptor beta chains drawn from one sample of a study of blood T cell repertoires in COVID-19. Libraries were prepared by immunoSEQ multiplex PCR; TCRdb keeps only in-frame clonotypes and omits some of them. Of roughly 110,000 clones detected, 85% to 90% appear once; the ten largest clones hold approximately 4.3%. The specimen was peripheral blood. Receptor source: a woman aged 45 to 65 with acute or convalescent COVID-19. CDR3s include the opening cysteine and the closing phenylalanine or tryptophan. The D gene is left open where the match is weak. Only part of the rows carry a size: once, few, many, or a class if the clone is expanded.

j_gene,v_gene,d_gene,abundance,CDR3nt,CDR3aa
TRBJ2-5,TRBV6-6,TRBD1,-,TGTGCCAGCAGAGGGGACAGGGGAGAGACCCAGTACTTC,CASRGDRGETQYF
TRBJ1-3,TRBV7-9,-,-,TGTGCCAGCAGCCGGCAGTACTACCCCTCTGGAAACACCATATATTTT,CASSRQYYPSGNTIYF
TRBJ2-1,TRBV18,-,-,TGTGCCAGCTCACCACCGTCCAGCGATGAGCAGTTCTTC,CASSPPSSDEQFF
TRBJ2-1,TRBV11-1,TRBD2,-,TGTGCCAGCAGCGTTGAAACTAGCGGGAAGTACAATGAGCAGTTCTTC,CASSVETSGKYNEQFF
TRBJ1-1,TRBV28,TRBD1,-,TGTGCCAGCAGTACCGGGACAGCTGAAGCTTTCTTT,CASSTGTAEAFF
TRBJ1-4,TRBV7-9,TRBD1,-,TGTGCCAGCAGCTCCCAGGGACAGCATAATGAAAAACTGTTTTTT,CASSSQGQHNEKLFF
TRBJ1-1,TRBV3-1/TRBV3-2,TRBD1,once,TGTGCCAGCAGCGCGCTCGAGGGACAGGGCGCCACTGAAGCTTTCTTT,CASSALEGQGATEAFF
TRBJ1-2,TRBV7-9,-,-,TGTGCCAGCAGCTTTGGCCCGCAGTATGGCTACACCTTC,CASSFGPQYGYTF
TRBJ2-3,TRBV18,-,-,TGTGCCAGCTCCCCCTTGGGCGGGAGCACAGATACGCAGTATTTT,CASSPLGGSTDTQYF
TRBJ2-7,TRBV10-2,TRBD2,-,TGCGCCAGCAGTGGGCTAGCGGGACGGGGAGAGCAGTACTTC,CASSGLAGRGEQYF
TRBJ2-7,TRBV6-5,TRBD2,-,TGTGCCAGCATCACTAGCGGTTCGTTCGAGCAGTACTTC,CASITSGSFEQYF
TRBJ2-1,TRBV18,TRBD1,-,TGTGCCAGCTCACCAGGGACAGGGGCCTCCAATGAGCAGTTCTTC,CASSPGTGASNEQFF
TRBJ2-7,TRBV28,TRBD1,-,TGTGCCAGCAGTCTTCGACAGGGGAGAAGCGAGCAGTACTTC,CASSLRQGRSEQYF
TRBJ1-1,TRBV27,TRBD1,-,TGTGCCAGCAGTTTATCGCTAAACCAACAGGGGCCCCGAGGCACTGAAGCTTTCTTT,CASSLSLNQQGPRGTEAFF
TRBJ1-2,TRBV4-2,-,-,TGTGCCAGCAGCCAAGAATACAACTACCTCTTGGGGGGAGGCTACACCTTC,CASSQEYNYLLGGGYTF
TRBJ1-1,TRBV20-1,-,-,TGCAGTGCTAGTCAACAAAGGAACACTGAAGCTTTCTTT,CSASQQRNTEAFF
TRBJ2-2,TRBV30,-,-,TGTGCCTGGCGGGGATACCTTGCCGGGGAGCTGTTTTTT,CAWRGYLAGELFF
TRBJ1-1,TRBV18,TRBD1,-,TGTGCCAGCTCACTTAGACAGGGTGAAACGGGTGAAGCTTTCTTT,CASSLRQGETGEAFF
TRBJ2-1,TRBV12-2,-,-,TGTGCAAGTCGCCACGGGACTAGCGGGGGGTTACAGAGCTCCTACAATGAGCAGTTCTTC,CASRHGTSGGLQSSYNEQFF
TRBJ2-7,TRBV7-9,-,-,TGTGCCAGCAGCTTAGTGTTAGTAGAGGGGGGACAGCCCTACGAGCAGTACTTC,CASSLVLVEGGQPYEQYF
TRBJ1-1,TRBV30,-,-,TGTGCCTGGAGTCAGAGCGGTTGGTCTGAAGCTTTCTTT,CAWSQSGWSEAFF
TRBJ2-5,TRBV12-2,-,-,TGTGCAAGTCGCTTAGCGCGAGAGACCCAGTACTTC,CASRLARETQYF
TRBJ2-7,TRBV9,-,-,TGTGCCAGCAGCGTAGCGGCCAGGGGTTCTCTCTACGAGCAGTACTTC,CASSVAARGSLYEQYF
TRBJ1-2,TRBV5-8,-,-,TGTGCCACCCCTGCGGGCCTCTCTTTGGGCGGCTACACCTTC,CATPAGLSLGGYTF
TRBJ2-6,TRBV19,TRBD1,-,TGTGCCAGTAGTCGATCGGTCACAGGGGGATCTAGCTCTGGGGCCAACGTCCTGACTTTC,CASSRSVTGGSSSGANVLTF